This T cell receptor (beta chain) appears in the sequencing data of a study of T cell responses to AZD1222 COVID-19 vaccine. Study results and limitations: Seropositive at baseline were only a handful of AZD1222 recipients. The study reported that nearly half of spike-specific TCRs target unmutated variant regions. Vaccination with two AZD1222 doses was followed by a rise in Spike-specific TCR breadth and depth.

This clone was recorded once. The antigen is unknown. V lost 2 bases and J lost 10, with 17 bases in between. From germline, CDR1 is KGHSH and CDR2 LQKENI. This CDR3 comprises 15 residues. Only in-frame clones appear in the TCRdb table, and some are missing; sequencing was by immunoSEQ multiplex PCR. The sample lists 150,000 or so clones; roughly 90% were seen once. The V and J genes are TRBV18 and TRBJ2-2; D is unclear. This receptor was identified in an adult in good health. The input for sequencing was peripheral blood, taken on day 0 of AZD1222 vaccination. The CDR3 DNA reads as TGTGCCAGCTCACCAAGGACGGGCACCTCACAGGAGCTGTTTTTT. Encoded protein: CASSPRTGTSQELFF. Filled out from reference TRBV18 and TRBJ2-2, the complete variable domain reads NAGVMQNPRHLVRRRGQEARLRCSPMKGHSHVYWYRQLPEEGLKFMVYLQKENIIDESGMPKERFSAEFPKEGPSILRIQQVVRGDSAAYFCASSPRTGTSQELFFGEGSRLTVL.